This TCR beta chain was recovered during a study of blood T cell repertoires in COVID-19. Study summary: The origin of the acute and convalescent COVID-19 samples was the United States, Italy and Spain.

As processed by the authors: For nucleated cells, counts were estimated from reference gene primer amplification. This table comes from immunoSEQ multiplex PCR, and its TCRdb copy is limited to in-frame clones, with some not included. The V and J calls and clone size are taken from that table; D and trimming were inferred from the DNA. The sample has about 200,000 clones, 70% to 90% seen once. The sequencing sample was made of peripheral blood. The sequence was obtained from a human donor with active or convalescent COVID-19. The donor label of this sample is uncertain.

CDR3 residues: CASSVQGYSYEQYF. The DNA of the CDR3 is TGTGCCAGCAGTGTACAGGGTTACTCCTACGAGCAGTACTTC. The rearrangement links TRBV25-1 to TRBJ2-7; perhaps TRBD1 as D (6 bases). Germline V gene sequence: CDR1 MGHDK, CDR2 SYGVNS. V shed 4 bases and J shed 0 bases, with 10 bases lying between them. This CDR3 spans 14 amino acids.